Sequencing of this TCR beta chain was carried out in a study of molecular identifiers for immune sequencing clone quantification. Study in general: In replicates, RNA taken from approximately 20,000 or 98,000 naive CD8 cells was divided five ways, and four portions underwent sequencing. Study-wide points: Detectable among 800,000 to 1,000,000 naive cells, according to reports, was Jurkat TCR RNA spiked in from one cell. Identical barcode-sharing TCR molecules could lead to underestimated sizes for highly expanded clones.

This clonotype was detected only a few times. Its antigen is not identified. Germline CDR1 reads MGHRA; CDR2 reads YSYEKL. Trimming left V 1 base short and J 4 bases short, with 7 bases between. The CDR3 runs to 14 residues. Preparation of the bulk TCR libraries relied on previously described methods and listed TCR primers. One entry per CDR3 protein results from TCRdb running MiXCR on the PCR reads. The repertoire holds 600,000 to 650,000 distinct CDR3 sequences, with 20% as singletons. The TCR originated in a human donor in good health. Some libraries in this study had Jurkat cell RNA spiked in. This sequence joins TRBV4-1 and TRBJ1-4; D is unresolved. Specimen: naive CD8+ T cells from blood, with Jurkat cell RNA spiked in. Subset given: FACS-sorted CD8+CD4-CCR7+CD45RA+ naive T cells. As DNA, the CDR3 is TGCGCCAGCAGCCAAGGGAGTGGTAATGAAAAACTGTTTTTT. Translation: CASSQGSGNEKLFF.